What follows are 13 T cell receptor beta chains derived from one specimen sequenced in a study of blood T cell repertoires in COVID-19. Repertoires were generated with immunoSEQ multiplex PCR, while TCRdb's copy carries only in-frame clones and drops some. The top ten hold approximately 0.5% of the sample, which has some 150,000 clones, approximately 80% seen once. Material: peripheral blood. These receptors were taken from a man in his sixties with acute or convalescent COVID-19.

The chain has TRBV4-1 and TRBJ1-2, with a tentative D call TRBD1 (5 bases). V shed 0 bases and J shed 0 bases, with 11 bases lying between them. Germline V lookup: CDR1 MGHRA, CDR2 YSYEKL. The CDR3 has 16 amino acids. CDR3 loop: CASSQDRDSPNYGYTF. The DNA of the CDR3 is TGCGCCAGCAGCCAAGATAGGGACTCCCCTAACTATGGCTACACCTTC.

This chain connects TRBV7-9 to TRBJ2-3, with TRBD2 matching over 7 bases. V lost 3 bases to trimming and J lost 3 bases; unmatched junction nucleotides: 3. Per germline, CDR1 SEHNR and CDR2 FQNEAQ (reference sequence). The CDR3 consists of 14 residues. CDR3 in DNA: TGTGCCAGCAGCTTCGGACTAGTGACAGATACGCAGTATTTT. This gives the protein CASSFGLVTDTQYF.

The V call is TRBV9, the J call TRBJ1-2; 9 bases are a match to TRBD1. V lost 3 bases to trimming and J lost 5 bases; unmatched junction nucleotides: 5. This CDR3 is 14 amino acids long. The germline V gene has CDR1 SGDLS and CDR2 YYNGEE. DNA for the CDR3: TGTGCCAGCAGCGATCGGACAGGGGTGTATGGCTACACCTTC. Protein: CASSDRTGVYGYTF.

This clone was picked up one time. The chain recombines TRBV19 with TRBJ2-1; 7 bases line up with TRBD2. This CDR3 spans 15 amino acids. Unmatched junction bases numbered 8, after V lost 7 bases and J lost 2 bases. Germline V lookup: CDR1 LNHDA, CDR2 SQIVND (reference sequence). The CDR3 region is CASTGLGGAYNEQFF. The DNA of the CDR3 is TGTGCCAGTACTGGGTTGGGGGGGGCCTACAATGAGCAGTTCTTC.

This clone was observed a handful of times. The genes are TRBV5-5 and TRBJ2-1; 12 positions match TRBD2. The V and J ends lost 1 base and 8 bases, in that order; junction bases with no gene match: 10. The CDR3 totals 17 residues. The germline CDR1 and CDR2 sequences are SGHKS and YYEKEE (reference sequence). This CDR3 is CASSLTSGGSAGHEQFF. CDR3 nucleotides: TGTGCCAGCAGCTTGACTAGCGGGGGGTCCGCGGGGCATGAGCAGTTCTTC. The whole variable domain, remainder taken from reference TRBV5-5 and TRBJ2-1, is DAGVTQSPTHLIKTRGQQVTLRCSPISGHKSVSWYQQVLGQGPQFIFQYYEKEERGRGNFPDRFSARQFPNYSSELNVNALLLGDSALYLCASSLTSGGSAGHEQFFGPGTRLTVL.

V gene TRBV18 combines with J gene TRBJ2-2; D is uncertain. CDR1 is KGHSH and CDR2 is LQKENI in the germline V gene. CDR3 size: 18 residues. The V end lost 4 bases, the J end lost 2 bases, and 20 bases lay between the germline ends. The DNA of the CDR3 is TGTGCCAGCTCACGAATCAATATAGATACCCCCAACACCGGGGAGCTGTTTTTT. It translates to CASSRINIDTPNTGELFF.

The chain carries TRBV19 and TRBJ1-1; D not resolved. The germline CDR1 and CDR2 sequences are LNHDA and SQIVND (reference sequence). Trimming removed 4 bases at V and 7 bases at J, with 16 bases between. This CDR3 contains 14 residues. CDR3 loop: CASSRHGNRNEAFF. The CDR3 bases are TGTGCCAGTAGTAGACATGGCAACCGAAATGAAGCTTTCTTT.

The chain uses TRBV10-3 and TRBJ1-1; weak D call: TRBD1 (6 bases). Germline CDR1 and CDR2: ENHRY and SYGVKD. V was pared by 6 bases and J by 5 bases, with 7 bases between. CDR3 size: 11 residues. The CDR3 is CAIRGGTEAFF. As DNA, the CDR3 is TGTGCCATCAGAGGGGGAACTGAAGCTTTCTTT.

The chain couples TRBV12-3 or TRBV12-4 to TRBJ1-1; D is perhaps TRBD1 (6 bases). This CDR3 is built from 12 residues. The ends were cut back, 4 bases at V and 10 bases at J, with 13 bases in the middle. For the CDR3, the DNA is TGTGCCAGCAGTTGGGATGACAGGATAGCTTTCTTT. It codes for CASSWDDRIAFF.

The rearrangement joins TRBV7-7 to TRBJ2-1; 8 nucleotides align to TRBD1. Germline V gives CDR1 SSHAT, CDR2 FNYEAQ (reference sequence). Trimming removed 6 bases from V and 15 bases from J; junction bases left unmatched: 10. The CDR3 loop spans 12 amino acids. The DNA for the CDR3 is TGTGCCAGCAGTCCATCCAGGGGGCGGCTGTTCTTC. This gives the protein CASSPSRGRLFF.

The chain carries TRBV19 and TRBJ2-3; TRBD1 matches at 8 bases. CDR1 LNHDA and CDR2 SQIVND come from the germline V gene (reference sequence). CDR3 length: 14 amino acids. With V trimmed by 6 bases and J by 3 bases, 5 bases remained unmatched. The CDR3 bases are TGTGCCAGTAGCTATAGACAGGGGACAGATACGCAGTATTTT. Translation gives CASSYRQGTDTQYF.

The V call is TRBV14, the J call TRBJ2-3, with TRBD1 matching over 10 bases. The CDR3 is made up of 16 amino acids. Germline assignment: CDR1 SGHDN and CDR2 FVKESK. With V trimmed by 0 bases and J by 2 bases, 2 bases remained unmatched. The CDR3 spells CASSQEGQGPTDTQYF. The CDR3 DNA follows: TGTGCCAGCAGCCAAGAGGGACAGGGGCCCACAGATACGCAGTATTTT.

This chain joins TRBV18 and TRBJ1-4; weak D call: TRBD1 (6 bases). The V end was cut by 3 bases, the J end by 5 bases, with 13 bases between. Germline assignment: CDR1 KGHSH and CDR2 LQKENI. CDR3 size: 15 residues. The CDR3 DNA reads TGTGCCAGCTCACCTCAGGACAGTTTGAATGAAAAACTGTTTTTT. It is translated as CASSPQDSLNEKLFF.